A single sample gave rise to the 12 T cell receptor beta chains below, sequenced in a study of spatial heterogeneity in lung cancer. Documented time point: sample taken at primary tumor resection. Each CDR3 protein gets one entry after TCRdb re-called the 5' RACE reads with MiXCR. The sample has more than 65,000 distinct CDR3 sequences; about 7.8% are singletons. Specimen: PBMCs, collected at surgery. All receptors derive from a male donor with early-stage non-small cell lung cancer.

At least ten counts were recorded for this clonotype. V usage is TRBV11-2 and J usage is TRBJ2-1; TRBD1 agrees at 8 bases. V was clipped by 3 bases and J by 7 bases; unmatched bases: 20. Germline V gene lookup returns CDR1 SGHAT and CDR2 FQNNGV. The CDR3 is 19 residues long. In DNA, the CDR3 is TGTGCCAGCAGCTTTCCGGGACGGCGGACAGGGAGAATTGGGAATGAGCAGTTCTTC. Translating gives CASSFPGRRTGRIGNEQFF.

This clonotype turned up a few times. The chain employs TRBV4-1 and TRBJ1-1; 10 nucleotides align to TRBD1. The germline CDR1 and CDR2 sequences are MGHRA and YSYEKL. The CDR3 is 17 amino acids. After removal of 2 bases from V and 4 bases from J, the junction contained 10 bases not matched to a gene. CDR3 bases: TGCGCCAGCAGCCAAACAATACCGGGACAGGGGCTCACTGAAGCTTTCTTT. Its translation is CASSQTIPGQGLTEAFF.

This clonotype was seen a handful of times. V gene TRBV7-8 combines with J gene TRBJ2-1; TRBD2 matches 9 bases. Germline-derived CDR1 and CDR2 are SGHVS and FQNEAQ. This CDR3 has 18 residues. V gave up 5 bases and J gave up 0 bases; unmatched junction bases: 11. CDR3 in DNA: TGTGCCAGCAGCCGCCCCTCCAGCGGGGGGAGCTCCTACAATGAGCAGTTCTTC. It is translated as CASSRPSSGGSSYNEQFF.

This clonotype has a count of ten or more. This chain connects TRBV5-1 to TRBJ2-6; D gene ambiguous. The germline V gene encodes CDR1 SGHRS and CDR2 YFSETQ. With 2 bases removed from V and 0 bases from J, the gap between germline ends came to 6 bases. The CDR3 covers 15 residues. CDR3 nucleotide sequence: TGCGCCAGCAGCTTTGGTAACTCTGGGGCCAACGTCCTGACTTTC. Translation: CASSFGNSGANVLTF.

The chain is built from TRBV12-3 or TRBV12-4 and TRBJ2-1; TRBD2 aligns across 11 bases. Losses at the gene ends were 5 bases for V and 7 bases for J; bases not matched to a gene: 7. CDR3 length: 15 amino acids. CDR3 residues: CASSRIAGGLNEQFF. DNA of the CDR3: TGTGCCAGCAGTCGAATAGCGGGAGGGCTTAATGAGCAGTTCTTC.

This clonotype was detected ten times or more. Here the CDR3 reads CASRQGGEQYF. DNA for the CDR3: TGTGCCAGCAGACAGGGCGGCGAGCAGTACTTC. This sequence joins TRBV6-2 or TRBV6-3 and TRBJ2-7, with D possibly TRBD1 on 6 matching bases. The V gene lost 6 bases and the J gene lost 6 bases, with 9 bases spanning the gap. This CDR3 region has 11 residues. The germline CDR1 and CDR2 sequences are MNHEY and SVGEGT.

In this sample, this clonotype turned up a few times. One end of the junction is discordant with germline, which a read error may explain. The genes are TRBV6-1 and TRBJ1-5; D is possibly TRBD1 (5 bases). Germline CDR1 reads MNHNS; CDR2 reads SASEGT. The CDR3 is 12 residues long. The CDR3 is CVSGTFGQPQHF. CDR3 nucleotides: TGTGTCAGCGGGACGTTCGGTCAGCCCCAGCATTTT.

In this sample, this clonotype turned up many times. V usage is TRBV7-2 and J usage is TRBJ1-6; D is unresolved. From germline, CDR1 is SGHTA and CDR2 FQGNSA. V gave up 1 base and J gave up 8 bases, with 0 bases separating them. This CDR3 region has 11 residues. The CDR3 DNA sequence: TGTGCCAGCAGCTTAGATTCACCCCTCCACTTT. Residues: CASSLDSPLHF.

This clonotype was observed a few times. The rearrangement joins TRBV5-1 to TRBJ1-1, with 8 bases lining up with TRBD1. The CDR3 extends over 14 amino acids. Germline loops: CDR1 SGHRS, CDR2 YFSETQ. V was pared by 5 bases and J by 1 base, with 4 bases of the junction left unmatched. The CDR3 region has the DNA TGCGCCAGCAGAAGGACAGGGAGGAACACTGAAGCTTTCTTT. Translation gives CASRRTGRNTEAFF.

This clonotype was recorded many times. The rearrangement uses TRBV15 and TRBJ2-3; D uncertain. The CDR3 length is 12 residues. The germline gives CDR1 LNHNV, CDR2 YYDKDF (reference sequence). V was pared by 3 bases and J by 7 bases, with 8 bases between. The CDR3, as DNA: TGTGCCACCAGCAGCCCTCAAAATACGCAGTATTTT. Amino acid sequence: CATSSPQNTQYF.

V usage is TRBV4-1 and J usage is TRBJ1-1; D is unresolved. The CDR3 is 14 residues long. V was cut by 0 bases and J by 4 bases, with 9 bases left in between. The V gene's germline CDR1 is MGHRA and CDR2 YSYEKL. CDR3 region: CASSQDAKRTEAFF. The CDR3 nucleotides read TGCGCCAGCAGCCAAGACGCGAAGCGCACTGAAGCTTTCTTT.

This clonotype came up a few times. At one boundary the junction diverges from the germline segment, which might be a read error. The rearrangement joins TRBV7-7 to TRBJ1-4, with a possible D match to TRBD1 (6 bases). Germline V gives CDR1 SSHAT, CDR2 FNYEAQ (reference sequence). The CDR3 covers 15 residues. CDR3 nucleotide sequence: TGTGCTAGCAGCCCAGGGACAACCTATAATGAAAAACTGTTTTTT. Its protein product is CASSPGTTYNEKLFF.